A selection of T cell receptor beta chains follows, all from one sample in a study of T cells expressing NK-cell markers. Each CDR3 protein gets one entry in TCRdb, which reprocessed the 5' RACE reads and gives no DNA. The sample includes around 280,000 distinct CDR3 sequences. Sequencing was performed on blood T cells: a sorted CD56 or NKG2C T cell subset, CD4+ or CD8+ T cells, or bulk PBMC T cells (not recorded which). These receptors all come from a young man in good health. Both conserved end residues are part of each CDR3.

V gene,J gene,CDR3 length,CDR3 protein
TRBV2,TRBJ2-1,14,CASSPRVSYNEQFF
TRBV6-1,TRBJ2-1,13,CATDRGGGREQFF
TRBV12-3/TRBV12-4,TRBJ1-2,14,CASSFDRGLYGYTF
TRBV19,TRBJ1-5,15,CASSMRGDSNQPQHF
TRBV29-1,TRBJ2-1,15,CSARRTSSFYNEQFF
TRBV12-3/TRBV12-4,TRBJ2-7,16,CASSFGPSGERYEQYF
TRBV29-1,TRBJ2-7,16,CSVERGLAGIFHEQYF
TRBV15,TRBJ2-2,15,CATSLEGLPSGELFF
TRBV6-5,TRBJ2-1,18,CASSYTRLAGGPTNEQFF
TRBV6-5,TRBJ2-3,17,CASSFLTSGPSTDTQYF
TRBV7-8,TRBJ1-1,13,CASSHTSNTEAFF
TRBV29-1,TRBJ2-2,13,CSVDPVHTGELFF
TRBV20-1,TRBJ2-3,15,CSAAAPIQEGDTQYF
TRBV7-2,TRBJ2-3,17,CASSLVGTSGRTDTQYF
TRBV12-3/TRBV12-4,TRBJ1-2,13,CASSQTGAYGYTF
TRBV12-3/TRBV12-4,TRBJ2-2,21,CASSFRWPLSSGRGNTGELFF
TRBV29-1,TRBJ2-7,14,CSVLTTKLRSEQYF
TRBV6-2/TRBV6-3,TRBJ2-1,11,CASRDYNEQFF
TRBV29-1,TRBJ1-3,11,CAQAFGNTIYF
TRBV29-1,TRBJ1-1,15,CSVEAGTGGFTEAFF
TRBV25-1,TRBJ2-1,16,CASQGNGLRTYNEQFF
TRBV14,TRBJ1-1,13,CASSPTPMIEAFF
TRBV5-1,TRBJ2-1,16,CASSLGSTRSYNEQFF
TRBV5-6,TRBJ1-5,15,CASTLYQQGSQPQHF
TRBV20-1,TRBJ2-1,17,CSARTPRGLAPYNEQFF
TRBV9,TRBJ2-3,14,CASSPPPQADTQYF
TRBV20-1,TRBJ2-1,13,CSAIKLAGEGQFF
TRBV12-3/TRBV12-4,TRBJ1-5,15,CASSPDGSSNQPQHF
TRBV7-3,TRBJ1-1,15,CASSTRSGVNTEAFF
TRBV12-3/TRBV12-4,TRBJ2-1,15,CASSLADVSYNEQFF
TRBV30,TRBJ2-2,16,CAWSVSSPGITGELFF
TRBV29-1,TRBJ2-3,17,CSVEDRSRLAGTDTQYF
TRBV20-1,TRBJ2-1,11,CSARRDNEQFF
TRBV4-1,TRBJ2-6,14,CASSQTGGANVLTF
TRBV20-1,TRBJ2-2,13,CSATRAGPGELFF
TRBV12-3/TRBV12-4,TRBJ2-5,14,CASSAGGGIETQYF
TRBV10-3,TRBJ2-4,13,CATQGQDLNIQYF
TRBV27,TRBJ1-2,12,CASSLMGGSYTF
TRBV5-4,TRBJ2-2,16,CASSALAGENTGELFF
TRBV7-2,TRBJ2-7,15,CASSLELAGAGEQYF
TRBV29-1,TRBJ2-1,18,CSVERRGIAAPVGHEQFF
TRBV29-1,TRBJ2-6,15,CSVEDRQEWANVLTF